The following is a T cell receptor beta chain sequence with its context. No antigen is known for it. The J segment lost 10 bases and the V segment lost 1 base, leaving 5 bases of the junction unmatched. The CDR3 extends over 14 amino acids. CDR1 SGHAT and CDR2 FQNNGV come from the germline V gene. Unique molecular identifiers were used in preparing the TCRbeta library. Each CDR3 protein gets one entry after TCRdb re-called the PCR reads with MiXCR. In the table there are about 130,000 distinct CDR3 sequences, roughly 10% of which are singletons. The entry originates in a study of T-cell reconstitution after alpha-beta-depleted transplantation in children. Study-wide findings and caveats: Expanded graft clones numbering several hundred reportedly gave rise to alpha-beta T cells about two months after transplant. Newly produced T cells mostly provided counts and TCRbeta diversity after one year, as hyperexpanded clones declined. For some patients, TCRbeta diversity was high at day 60 because of recipient T cells and thymic progenitors that survived.

The chain has TRBV11-2 and TRBJ2-1, with TRBD2 matching 9 bases. This clonotype was sampled from a girl in the first two years of life who had a stem cell transplant for combined immunodeficiency, so the T cells may come from the graft donor. The sequencing used PBMCs, mostly from graft donor cells, collected 180 days after TCRalphabeta/CD19-depleted stem cell transplant. The CDR3 DNA sequence: TGTGCCAGCAGCTTAGGCGGGGGGGCAGAAGAGCAGTTCTTC. Protein sequence: CASSLGGGAEEQFF.